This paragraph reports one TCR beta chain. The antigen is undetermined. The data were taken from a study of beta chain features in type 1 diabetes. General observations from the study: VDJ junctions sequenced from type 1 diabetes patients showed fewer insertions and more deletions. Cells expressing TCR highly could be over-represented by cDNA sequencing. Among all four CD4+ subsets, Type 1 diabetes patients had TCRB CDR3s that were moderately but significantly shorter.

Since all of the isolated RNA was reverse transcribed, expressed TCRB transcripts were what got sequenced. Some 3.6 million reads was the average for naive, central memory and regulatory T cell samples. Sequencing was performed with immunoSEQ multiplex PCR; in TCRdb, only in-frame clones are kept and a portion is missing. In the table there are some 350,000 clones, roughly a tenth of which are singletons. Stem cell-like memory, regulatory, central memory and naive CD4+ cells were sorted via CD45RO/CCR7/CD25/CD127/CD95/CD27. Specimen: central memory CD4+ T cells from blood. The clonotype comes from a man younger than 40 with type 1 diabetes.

The CDR3 DNA reads TGTGCCAGCAGCGTAAGGGCTAGCGGAAACACAGATACGCAGTATTTT. This gives the protein CASSVRASGNTDTQYF. The V and J genes are TRBV9 and TRBJ2-3, with 7 bases aligning to TRBD2. Looked up from germline, CDR1 is SGDLS and CDR2 is YYNGEE. Trimming took 1 base from V and 2 from J; bases not matched to a gene: 7. The CDR3 is made up of 16 amino acids.